This TCR beta chain was sequenced in a study of T cell responses to AZD1222 COVID-19 vaccine. Overall study context: Researchers grouped second doses given at about 4 or about 12 weeks into one pool.

Details on this clone: Its antigen is undetermined.

This CDR3 comprises 16 residues. V was cut by 11 bases and J by 4 bases, with 24 bases left in between. Germline CDR1 is LNHDA and CDR2 is SQIVND (reference sequence). Study-wide points: Nearly half of the spike-specific TCRs reportedly recognize variant regions that carry no mutations. Compared with day 0, the breadth and depth of the Spike-specific TCR repertoire rose significantly after two doses of AZD1222. In all cases, repertoires were sampled only after the peak T cell response.

Here immunoSEQ multiplex PCR was the method, and the copy in TCRdb shows in-frame clones only, minus some. The table has more than 150,000 clones, 90% seen once. This receptor was identified in an adult in good health. Source: peripheral blood, taken on day 0 of AZD1222 vaccination. The chain links TRBV19 to TRBJ1-5; TRBD1 might be the D (6 bases). CDR3 residues: CAGVYRVSSPNQPQHF. The CDR3 nucleotides read TGTGCCGGAGTATACAGGGTTTCGTCCCCGAATCAGCCCCAGCATTTT.